This T cell receptor beta chain was observed in a study of CD8 T cells in Susac syndrome. Broader study findings: Only a relatively small number of individuals were included in the TCR sequencing and HLA analysis.

The T cells that were sequenced for TCR beta were CD8+ and CD4+ cells from blood. Details on this clonotype: The antigen is not known.

Roughly 0.45 to 1 ug RNA was reverse transcribed with random hexamers. Amplification of TCR beta CDR3 was carried out by immunoSEQ multiplex PCR, which covered 54 Vbeta and 13 Jbeta segments. One entry per CDR3 protein, called by TCRdb with MiXCR from the immunoSEQ multiplex PCR reads. The sample consists of about 180,000 distinct CDR3 sequences, nearly 97% of them appearing once. Sequences were obtained from CD4+ T cells from PBMCs. The TCR comes from a human donor with multiple sclerosis.

CDR3 sequence reads: CASSRGTGAWDEAFF. Written as DNA, the CDR3 is TGTGCCAGCAGCCGCGGGACAGGGGCGTGGGATGAAGCTTTCTTT. The rearrangement links TRBV7-9 to TRBJ1-1; 10 positions agree with TRBD1. The germline gives CDR1 SEHNR, CDR2 FQNEAQ (reference sequence). The CDR3 has 15 amino acids. V trimming: 5 bases; J trimming: 7 bases; junction bases outside the gene matches: 10.